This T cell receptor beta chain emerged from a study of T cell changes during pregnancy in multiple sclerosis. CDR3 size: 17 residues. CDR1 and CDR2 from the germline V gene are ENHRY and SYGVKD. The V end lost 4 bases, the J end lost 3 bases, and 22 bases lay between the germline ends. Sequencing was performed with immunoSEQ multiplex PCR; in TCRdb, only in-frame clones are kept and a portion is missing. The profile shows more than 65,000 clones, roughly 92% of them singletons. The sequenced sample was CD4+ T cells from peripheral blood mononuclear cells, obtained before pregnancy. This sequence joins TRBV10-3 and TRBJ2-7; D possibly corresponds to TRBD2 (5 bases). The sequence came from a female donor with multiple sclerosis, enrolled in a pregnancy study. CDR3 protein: CAISATLSSSGGYEQYF. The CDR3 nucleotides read TGTGCCATCAGTGCTACCCTCAGTAGCAGCGGAGGCTACGAGCAGTACTTC.